This TCR beta chain was obtained from a study of shared clonotypes between healthy human individuals. Findings and caveats of the study: Donor scarcity curtailed the genetic and exposure-history diversity represented herein.

As concerns this clone: The antigen remains unidentified.

This table comes from immunoSEQ multiplex PCR, and its TCRdb copy is limited to in-frame clones, with some not included. The table includes about 1 million clones, about 74% detected once. The CDR3 contains 15 residues. From germline, CDR1 is LGHNA and CDR2 YSLEER. J was trimmed by 3 bases and V by 4 bases; bases with no gene match: 6. Sample: memory CD4+ T cells sorted from blood. Subset in this sample: CD45RA-negative fraction. This chain uses TRBV4-3 with TRBJ1-5; 7 bases match TRBD1. This TCR was sampled from a man aged 18-30 years in good health. The CDR3 protein is CASSLVTGNNQPQHF. The CDR3 DNA reads as TGCGCCAGCAGCCTAGTGACAGGGAACAATCAGCCCCAGCATTTT.